The 20 T cell receptor beta chains below all came from one sample that was sequenced in a study of CD8 T cells in ankylosing spondylitis. TCRdb re-called the 5' RACE reads with MiXCR, one entry per CDR3 protein. The sample includes approximately 220,000 distinct CDR3 sequences, about 26% of them seen just once. Sequenced input: blood, either unsorted or a sorted T cell fraction (not recorded which). The receptors come from a male donor with ankylosing spondylitis or in good health (not recorded which).

This clonotype turned up a few times. The rearrangement links TRBV6-2 or TRBV6-3 to TRBJ2-2; 9 bases are shared with TRBD2. The V segment lost 1 base and the J segment 5 bases; nucleotides outside the gene matches: 11. The CDR3 is 18 amino acids. Germline values: CDR1 MNHEY, CDR2 SVGEGT. This CDR3 reads CASSYFGGQREETGELFF. CDR3 DNA: TGTGCCAGCAGTTACTTTGGAGGACAGCGGGAGGAAACCGGGGAGCTGTTTTTT.

The rearrangement uses TRBV5-1 and TRBJ2-7, with TRBD1 as a possible D gene (6 bases). The ends were cut back, 3 bases at V and 7 bases at J, with 11 bases in the middle. Germline-derived CDR1 and CDR2 are SGHRS and YFSETQ. This CDR3 spans 12 amino acids. The CDR3 DNA reads TGCGCCAGCAGCTCAACCGACAGGGAGCAGTACTTC. This encodes CASSSTDREQYF. The complete variable domain, with remaining parts taken from reference TRBV5-1 and TRBJ2-7, reads KAGVTQTPRYLIKTRGQQVTLSCSPISGHRSVSWYQQTPGQGLQFLFEYFSETQRNKGNFPGRFSGRQFSNSRSEMNVSTLELGDSALYLCASSSTDREQYFGPGTRLTVT.

This clonotype was seen at least ten times. This chain connects TRBV29-1 to TRBJ2-7; weak D call: TRBD1 (6 bases). The germline V gene encodes CDR1 SQVTM and CDR2 ANQGSEA. V lost 2 bases, J lost 0 bases, and 8 bases lay in between. There are 13 residues in the CDR3. As DNA, the CDR3 is TGCAGCGTTGAAAGGGACAACTCCTACGAGCAGTACTTC. Residues: CSVERDNSYEQYF.

The table lists this clonotype with many counts. V gene TRBV10-3 combines with J gene TRBJ1-2; a possible D gene is TRBD1 (5 bases). Trimming removed 4 bases at V and 6 bases at J, with 9 bases between. Germline CDR1 reads ENHRY; CDR2 reads SYGVKD. The CDR3 is 12 amino acids. This CDR3 reads CAISVDSNGYTF. CDR3 nucleotides: TGTGCCATCAGTGTTGACAGTAATGGCTACACCTTC.

This clonotype showed up many times. The chain recombines TRBV29-1 with TRBJ2-6, with D maybe TRBD1 (5 bases). This CDR3 spans 15 amino acids. Germline V gene data show CDR1 as SQVTM and CDR2 as ANQGSEA. The ends were cut back, 3 bases at V and 3 bases at J, with 12 bases in the middle. CDR3 loop: CSVERSGNGANVLTF. In nucleotides, the CDR3 is TGCAGCGTTGAGAGGTCAGGGAATGGGGCCAACGTCCTGACTTTC.

With respect to this clonotype: A much larger clone is a single base away; this may be a read error. The CDR3 DNA is TGTGCCAGCTCACCGCAGATAACCGGGGATCTGTTTTTT. Protein: CASSPQITGDLFF. The chain joins TRBV18 to TRBJ2-2; D may be TRBD2 (5 bases). Germline V lookup: CDR1 KGHSH, CDR2 LQKENI. The CDR3 length is 13 residues.

J is TRBJ2-6 and V is TRBV29-1; TRBD1 matches at 7 bases. CDR1 is SQVTM and CDR2 is ANQGSEA in the germline V gene. The V segment lost 4 bases and the J segment 0 bases; nucleotides outside the gene matches: 9. CDR3 size: 17 residues. The CDR3 DNA is TGCAGCGTTGGATGGGACAGAGATTTCTCTGGGGCCAACGTCCTGACTTTC. Its protein is CSVGWDRDFSGANVLTF.

J is TRBJ2-1 and V is TRBV4-2, with 8 bases identical to TRBD2. The CDR3 consists of 15 residues. V shed 4 bases, J shed 5 bases, and the junction held 7 bases outside the gene matches. Germline lookup yields CDR1 LGHNA and CDR2 YNFKEQ. The CDR3: CASSPPGGGDNEQFF. In DNA, the CDR3 is TGTGCCAGCAGCCCCCCGGGAGGGGGGGACAATGAGCAGTTCTTC.

J is TRBJ2-7 and V is TRBV29-1; D gene uncertain. V was pared by 5 bases and J by 6 bases, with 8 bases between. CDR1 and CDR2 (germline): SQVTM, ANQGSEA. CDR3 size: 10 residues. CDR3 nucleotides: TGCAGCGTTCGTTCCGGCGAGCAGTACTTC. Residues: CSVRSGEQYF.

This clonotype showed up many times. V usage is TRBV12-3 or TRBV12-4 and J usage is TRBJ1-5; 8 bases are shared with TRBD1. This CDR3 region has 16 residues. V gave up 5 bases and J gave up 6 bases; unmatched junction bases: 12. The CDR3 bases are TGTGCCAGCAGTCGCCAGGGGGCGGGTGGGAGTCAGCCCCAGCATTTT. Translated: CASSRQGAGGSQPQHF.

The genes are TRBV11-2 and TRBJ2-5, with D unresolved. CDR1 and CDR2 from the germline V gene are SGHAT and FQNNGV. This CDR3 contains 14 residues. Trimming took off 1 base at V and 0 bases at J, with 6 bases between the two ends. As DNA, the CDR3 is TGTGCCAGCAGCTTAGGGTGGGACCAAGAGACCCAGTACTTC. Encoded protein: CASSLGWDQETQYF.

This clonotype turned up a few times. The V call is TRBV6-5, the J call TRBJ1-1; D is unclear. V lost 2 bases and J lost 6, with 10 bases in between. The germline gives CDR1 MNHEY, CDR2 SVGAGI. The CDR3 has 13 amino acids. This CDR3 is CASSYTGRPEAFF. In DNA, the CDR3 is TGTGCCAGCAGTTACACTGGACGACCTGAAGCTTTCTTT.

The table lists this clonotype with many counts. This sequence joins TRBV14 and TRBJ2-1, with TRBD2 as a possible D gene (6 bases). V lost 3 bases and J lost 4, with 13 bases in between. The germline V gene encodes CDR1 SGHDN and CDR2 FVKESK. There are 15 residues in the CDR3. CDR3 bases: TGTGCCAGCAGCCAGGGACTCGGAATTTACAATGAGCAGTTCTTC. This codes for CASSQGLGIYNEQFF. The variable domain in full, completed from reference TRBV14 and TRBJ2-1, reads EAGVTQFPSHSVIEKGQTVTLRCDPISGHDNLYWYRRVMGKEIKFLLHFVKESKQDESGMPNNRFLAERTGGTYSTLKVQPAELEDSGVYFCASSQGLGIYNEQFFGPGTRLTVL.

This clonotype was counted ten times or more. The V call is TRBV5-6, the J call TRBJ1-6; the D gene is possibly TRBD1 (5 bases). CDR1 is SGHDT, CDR2 YYEEEE, per germline. The CDR3 is made up of 17 amino acids. V was pared by 3 bases and J by 8 bases, with 21 bases between. The CDR3 here is CASSSSWVSRADSPLHF. CDR3 bases: TGTGCCAGCAGCTCATCGTGGGTGAGCAGGGCTGATTCACCCCTCCACTTT.

The J gene is TRBJ2-1, the V gene TRBV15; D not resolved. There are 11 residues in the CDR3. Germline-derived CDR1 and CDR2 are LNHNV and YYDKDF (reference sequence). Deletions cut 5 bases from V and 6 bases from J, with 5 bases between. In DNA, the CDR3 is TGTGCCACCAGCCGGGCCAATGAGCAGTTCTTC. Amino acids: CATSRANEQFF.

This clonotype turned up a few times. The rearrangement links TRBV12-3 or TRBV12-4 to TRBJ2-7; D remains unclear. Trimming left V 6 bases short and J 0 bases short, with 9 bases between. This CDR3 is 13 amino acids long. As DNA, the CDR3 is TGTGCCAGCAGGCCGGCCGCCTCCTACGAGCAGTACTTC. Translation: CASRPAASYEQYF.

This clonotype was recorded many times. The chain combines TRBV5-5 with TRBJ2-3, with TRBD1 matching over 7 bases. This CDR3 has 14 amino acids. The germline V gene has CDR1 SGHKS and CDR2 YYEKEE (reference sequence). The J segment lost 6 bases and the V segment lost 5 bases, leaving 9 bases of the junction unmatched. This CDR3 reads CASSSGTAADTQYF. CDR3 DNA: TGTGCCAGCAGTTCCGGGACAGCGGCGGATACGCAGTATTTT.

The sample holds many counts of this clonotype. The chain uses TRBV29-1 and TRBJ2-3, with 9 positions matching TRBD1. The germline gives CDR1 SQVTM, CDR2 ANQGSEA. After removal of 7 bases from V and 6 bases from J, the junction contained 8 bases not matched to a gene. The CDR3 has 13 residues. The CDR3 loop is CSARTGVRDTQYF. DNA for the CDR3: TGCAGCGCTCGGACAGGGGTCAGGGATACGCAGTATTTT.

Points on this clonotype: It may be a read error: a sequence one base away is much more abundant. The CDR3 DNA is TGCAGCGATGGGAAGGGGGAGACCCAGTACTTC. This codes for CSDGKGETQYF. V is TRBV29-1 and J is TRBJ2-5; perhaps TRBD1 as D (5 bases). CDR1 is SQVTM, CDR2 ANQGSEA, per germline. The CDR3 has 11 amino acids. The germline V and J ends were trimmed by 7 bases and 5 bases, with 11 bases remaining between them. Full variable domain (remainder filled in from reference TRBV29-1 and TRBJ2-5): SAVISQKPSRDICQRGTSLTIQCQVDSQVTMMFWYRQQPGQSLTLIATANQGSEATYESGFVIDKFPISRPNLTFSTLTVSNMSPEDSSIYLCSDGKGETQYFGPGTRLLVL.

This clonotype was recorded only once. The CDR3 DNA follows: TGTGCCAGCAGCCAGGGGCAGGAGACAGATACGCAGTATTTT. Translated, it gives CASSQGQETDTQYF. The gene calls are TRBV6-7 and TRBJ2-3, with a possible D match to TRBD1 (6 bases). TRBV6-7 is known as an ORF, though its function is uncertain. The CDR3 is made up of 14 amino acids. V was clipped by 6 bases and J by 3 bases, with 13 bases between them.